Listed below are T cell receptor beta chains from one sample, sequenced in a study of blood T cells in healthy people across ages. MiXCR, run by TCRdb on the 5' RACE reads, gives a single entry per CDR3 protein. This table holds about 700,000 distinct CDR3 sequences, roughly 32% found once. Specimen: blood. The receptors were gathered from an elderly woman in good health. CDR3s leave out the opening cysteine and the closing phenylalanine or tryptophan. The listing skips clone size in some rows; elsewhere it reads once, few, many or a size class.

j_call v_call clone_size cdr3_aa
TRBJ1-2 TRBV6-1 NA ASSEYRGGYGYT
TRBJ1-1 TRBV6-2/TRBV6-3 NA ASRDPTGKNSEAF
TRBJ1-2 TRBV7-9 once ASSSGHLQQT
TRBJ2-7 TRBV5-4 NA ASSPETCYEQY
TRBJ2-7 TRBV29-1 many SVAAEKGSSYEQY
TRBJ2-1 TRBV6-4 NA ASSDSERHEQF
TRBJ2-2 TRBV5-1 few ASKGDATGELF
TRBJ1-2 TRBV20-1 many SAVAQDGYGYT
TRBJ2-2 TRBV15 NA ATSRETDRGGELF
TRBJ2-4 TRBV30 NA AWSVWGAKNIQY
TRBJ2-4 TRBV20-1 many SASRQGGNIQY
TRBJ2-5 TRBV30 few ACSGDYQETQY
TRBJ2-4 TRBV7-2 many ASRSGQGWIQY
TRBJ1-4 TRBV29-1 many SVAGGRNEKLF
TRBJ2-1 TRBV5-1 NA ASSLGESFSYNEQF
TRBJ1-2 TRBV5-1 many ASSPERGSYTGYT
TRBJ2-2 TRBV7-2 NA ASSRPGLGNTGELF